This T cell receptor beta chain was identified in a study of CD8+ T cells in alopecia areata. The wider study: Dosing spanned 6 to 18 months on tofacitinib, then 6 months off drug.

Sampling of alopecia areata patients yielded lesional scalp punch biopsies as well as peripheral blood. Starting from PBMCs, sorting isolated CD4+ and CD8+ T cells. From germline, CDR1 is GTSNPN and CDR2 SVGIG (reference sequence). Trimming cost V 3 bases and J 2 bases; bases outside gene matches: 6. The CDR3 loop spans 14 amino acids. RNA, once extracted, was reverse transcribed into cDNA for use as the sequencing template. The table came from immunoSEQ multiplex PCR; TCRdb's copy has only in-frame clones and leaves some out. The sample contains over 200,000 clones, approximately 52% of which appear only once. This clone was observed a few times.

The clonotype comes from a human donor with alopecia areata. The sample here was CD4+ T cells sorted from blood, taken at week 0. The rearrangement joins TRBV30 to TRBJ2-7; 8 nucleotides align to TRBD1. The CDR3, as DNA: TGTGCCTGGAGAGGACAGGGACTCACCTACGAGCAGTACTTC. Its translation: CAWRGQGLTYEQYF.